A selection of T cell receptor beta chains follows, all from one sample in a study of CD8 T cells in Susac syndrome. MiXCR, run by TCRdb on the immunoSEQ multiplex PCR reads, gives a single entry per CDR3 protein. Among some 450,000 distinct CDR3 sequences listed, approximately 85% were seen once. Sequencing input: CD8+ T cells from PBMCs. The source is a human donor with multiple sclerosis. The CDR3 runs from the conserved cysteine through the conserved F or W. A D gene is named only where the DNA matches it firmly.

j_call | v_call | d_call | cdr3_aa | cdr3_nt
TRBJ1-2 | TRBV12-3/TRBV12-4 | TRBD1 | CASTDWTGDGYTF | TGTGCCAGCACCGACTGGACAGGAGATGGCTACACCTTC
TRBJ2-2 | TRBV7-9 | - | CATTDRLAGELFF | TGTGCCACTACTGACAGGTTGGCCGGGGAGCTGTTTTTT
TRBJ2-1 | TRBV20-1 | - | CSAREKDNEQFF | TGCAGTGCTAGAGAAAAAGACAATGAGCAGTTCTTC
TRBJ2-5 | TRBV29-1 | TRBD2 | CSVDGVGLEATQYF | TGCAGCGTTGATGGGGTAGGACTAGAGGCGACCCAGTACTTC
TRBJ2-3 | TRBV7-3 | - | CASAVDIQTDTQYF | TGTGCCAGCGCCGTCGACATTCAAACAGATACGCAGTATTTT
TRBJ2-7 | TRBV6-5 | - | CASSYGAGYEQYF | TGTGCCAGCAGTTACGGTGCCGGATACGAGCAGTACTTC
TRBJ2-7 | TRBV2 | TRBD1 | CASGQSYEQYF | TGTGCCTCGGGACAGTCCTACGAGCAGTACTTC
TRBJ2-1 | TRBV7-9 | - | CASSPVRPDNEQFF | TGTGCCAGCAGCCCCGTAAGACCCGACAATGAGCAGTTCTTC
TRBJ2-7 | TRBV14 | - | CASSPPGSIYEQYF | TGTGCCAGCAGTCCCCCAGGGAGTATATACGAGCAGTACTTC
TRBJ2-2 | TRBV28 | - | CASSFFAITGELFF | TGTGCCAGCAGTTTTTTTGCGATCACCGGGGAGCTGTTTTTT
TRBJ2-5 | TRBV25-1 | TRBD2 | CASSDLGTTTRLQETQYF | TGTGCCAGCAGTGACCTAGGGACTACGACAAGGCTGCAAGAGACCCAGTACTTC
TRBJ1-2 | TRBV6-5 | TRBD1 | CASSYGTGDSYGYTF | TGTGCCAGCAGTTACGGGACAGGGGATAGCTATGGCTACACCTTC